This T cell receptor beta chain was found in a study of blood T cell repertoires in COVID-19. About the study: In each case, the material was cDNA or gDNA derived from T cells, B-cell-depleted T cells, or PBMCs.

Method: immunoSEQ multiplex PCR; TCRdb's copy keeps in-frame clones and lacks some. The sample lists approximately 170,000 clones; 82% were seen once. Germline CDR1 and CDR2: MDHEN and SYDVKM. With V trimmed by 8 bases and J by 4 bases, 10 bases remained unmatched. The CDR3 runs 14 residues. What was sequenced was peripheral blood. The sequence was obtained from a woman older than 75 with active or convalescent COVID-19. The genes are TRBV28 and TRBJ1-1, with 7 bases fitting TRBD1. CDR3 nucleotide sequence: TGTGCCAGCCACGTCCAGGGGGATTTCACTGAAGCTTTCTTT. It specifies CASHVQGDFTEAFF.